This T cell receptor beta chain was captured by sequencing in a study of graft-versus-host responses after intestinal transplantation. Overall study context: The whole recipient group had anti-thymocyte globulin induction followed by tacrolimus and steroids for approximately three years.

In regard to this clone: Its antigen remains unknown.

V trimming: 7 bases; J trimming: 0 bases; junction bases outside the gene matches: 13. Germline CDR1 SGHRS, CDR2 YFSETQ. This CDR3 region has 17 residues. Method: immunoSEQ multiplex PCR; TCRdb's copy keeps in-frame clones and lacks some. The sample holds 95,000 to 110,000 clones, approximately 93% seen once. Points from the study as a whole: Analysis identified GvH clones in recipient marrow, with some appearing first in ileum or blood. Elevated graft-versus-host to host-versus-graft clonal ratios in allografts were recorded for patients with graft-donor T cell macrochimerism.

The genes are TRBV5-1 and TRBJ2-1; 7 positions match TRBD2. Source: unstimulated CD8+ T cells sorted from spleen or lymph node cells, taken before intestinal transplant. The sequence was collected from a human donor who received an intestinal transplant. In DNA form, the CDR3 reads TGCGCCAGCGCCCCCGGGCTAAGCGGGGCCTCCTACAATGAGCAGTTCTTC. Translated, it gives CASAPGLSGASYNEQFF.